The 14 T cell receptor beta chains given below trace back to one sample, sequenced in a study of circulating tumor DNA in untreated peripheral T-cell lymphoma (dated by TCRdb to the early 2020s). Receptor amplification or capture employed the immunoSEQ multiplex PCR assay. TCRdb obtained this table from immuneACCESS and retained in-frame rearrangements with V and J assigned. These tables miss some clones; where compared with another copy, unresolved V genes account for less than half of the shortfall, and the remainder is unexplained. The sample table contains 6,600 or so clones; only one count was recorded for roughly 60% of them. The leading ten clones occupy around 60% of the sample. The sequenced material came from tumor tissue. The receptors stem from a human donor with peripheral T-cell lymphoma.

The V call is TRBV7-6, the J call TRBJ2-3; a possible D gene is TRBD2 (6 bases). V dropped 3 bases and J dropped 6 bases, with 16 bases sitting between them. The CDR3 is 15 amino acids. In germline, CDR1 is SGHVS, CDR2 FNYEAQ. The CDR3 sequence is CASSFRAGWTDTQYF. Written as DNA, the CDR3 is TGTGCCAGCAGCTTTAGGGCGGGGTGGACGGATACGCAGTATTTT.

This chain uses TRBV7-4 with TRBJ2-3, with D possibly being TRBD1 or TRBD2 (6 bases each). The CDR3 loop spans 16 amino acids. The ends were cut back, 7 bases at V and 3 bases at J, with 20 bases in the middle. The germline CDR1 and CDR2 sequences are SGHVT and SQSDAQ. The CDR3 bases are TGTGCCAGCACTCCAACCGGGGGCTGGTCGACAGATACGCAGTATTTT. This gives the protein CASTPTGGWSTDTQYF.

V and J are TRBV7-7 and TRBJ2-6, with no clear D. The ends were cut back, 8 bases at V and 1 base at J, with 9 bases in the middle. Germline V gives CDR1 SSHAT, CDR2 FNYEAQ (reference sequence). This CDR3 has 14 amino acids. In nucleotides, the CDR3 is TGTGCCAGCGGTTCTGTATCTGGGGCCAACGTCCTGACTTTC. It translates to CASGSVSGANVLTF.

The CDR3 DNA reads as TGTGCCAGCAGTTACCGGGCCTCTTGGTTCTTC. It encodes CASSYRASWFF. J is TRBJ2-1 and V is TRBV6-4, with unresolved D. From germline, CDR1 is MRHNA and CDR2 SNTAGT. Trimming removed 5 bases at V and 15 bases at J, with 14 bases between. There are 11 residues in the CDR3.

This chain links TRBV1 with TRBJ1-1. TRBV1 is tagged as a pseudogene. The CDR3 covers 15 residues. This CDR3 reads CASSPPIRVNTEAFF. The CDR3 coding sequence is TGCGCCAGCAGCCCCCCGATAAGGGTGAACACTGAAGCTTTCTTT.

The table lists this clone with a few counts. The V and J genes are TRBV6-8 and TRBJ2-5, with D unclear. The CDR3 totals 13 residues. Germline V gives CDR1 MNHGY, CDR2 SAAAGT. Trimming stripped 2 bases from V and 5 bases from J, with 9 bases between. In DNA, the CDR3 is TGTGCCAGCAGTTACCCCTCCAGGGAGACCCAGTACTTC. Encoded protein: CASSYPSRETQYF.

The rearrangement joins TRBV19 to TRBJ1-5; 7 bases map to TRBD1. Germline CDR1 LNHDA, CDR2 SQIVND (reference sequence). This CDR3 contains 16 residues. The junction had 12 bases not matched to a gene; V was cut back by 5 bases and J by 5 bases. This CDR3 is CASSAARQGGDQPQHF. Here the CDR3 DNA reads TGTGCCAGTAGTGCGGCTCGACAGGGTGGGGATCAGCCCCAGCATTTT.

In this sample, this clone turned up a few times. An end of the junction differs from the germline gene, which may be a read error. V is TRBV19 and J is TRBJ1-2; 8 nucleotides agree with TRBD1. The CDR3 sequence is 15 residues long. Germline-derived CDR1 and CDR2 are LNHDA and SQIVND (reference sequence). The CDR3 sequence is CASSTRTGSKYGYTF. The DNA of the CDR3 is TGTGCCAGTAGTACGAGGACAGGGTCTAAGTATGGCTACACCTTC.

There are a few counts of this clone. The chain couples TRBV18 to TRBJ2-2; TRBD1 might be the D (5 bases). The CDR3 runs 12 residues. The V end was cut by 10 bases, the J end by 7 bases, with 13 bases between. Germline V gene sequence: CDR1 KGHSH, CDR2 LQKENI. The CDR3 DNA follows: TGTGCCACCTCCATGGGGCGCGGGGAGCTGTTTTTT. This gives the protein CATSMGRGELFF. Based on the CDR3 plus reference TRBV18 and TRBJ2-2, the full variable domain is NAGVMQNPRHLVRRRGQEARLRCSPMKGHSHVYWYRQLPEEGLKFMVYLQKENIIDESGMPKERFSAEFPKEGPSILRIQQVVRGDSAAYFCATSMGRGELFFGEGSRLTVL.

This clone was detected only a few times. The gene calls are TRBV28 and TRBJ2-1; TRBD2 aligns across 7 bases. Germline V CDR1 and CDR2: MDHEN, SYDVKM. After removal of 3 bases from V and 2 bases from J, the junction contained 1 base not matched to a gene. The CDR3 length is 14 residues. The CDR3 DNA is TGTGCCAGCAGTTTCCTAGCGGCCTACAATGAGCAGTTCTTC. Residues: CASSFLAAYNEQFF.

The chain couples TRBV18 to TRBJ1-2, with TRBD1 identical over 7 bases. Germline values: CDR1 KGHSH, CDR2 LQKENI. CDR3 size: 13 residues. After removal of 6 bases from V and 4 bases from J, the junction contained 5 bases not matched to a gene. The CDR3 DNA sequence: TGTGCCAGCTCCCCAGACAGGGCCTATGGCTACACCTTC. Residues: CASSPDRAYGYTF.

This chain joins TRBV6-8 and TRBJ2-3, with 10 bases aligning to TRBD2. Germline V gene lookup returns CDR1 MNHGY and CDR2 SAAAGT. Trimming cost V 0 bases and J 7 bases; bases outside gene matches: 10. The CDR3 has 17 amino acids. CDR3 sequence: CASSYSGLADSFNTQYF. CDR3 nucleotides: TGTGCCAGCAGTTACTCTGGACTAGCGGATTCGTTCAATACGCAGTATTTT.

The chain recombines TRBV7-4 with TRBJ2-1; D is uncertain. Trimming pared 5 bases from V and 0 bases from J, leaving 11 bases between. This CDR3 region has 15 residues. The germline gives CDR1 SGHVT, CDR2 SQSDAQ. The CDR3 sequence: CASSPGRSSYNEQFF. DNA for the CDR3: TGTGCCAGCAGCCCAGGACGGAGCTCCTACAATGAGCAGTTCTTC.

This clone was picked up a small number of times. V usage is TRBV11-3 and J usage is TRBJ1-1, with D unclear. Between the trimmed V and J ends, which lost 1 base and 1 base, there was a span of 10 bases. The germline gives CDR1 SGHNT, CDR2 YENEEA. CDR3 length: 15 amino acids. The chain's CDR3 is CASSLVPGANTEAFF. In DNA form, the CDR3 reads TGTGCCAGCAGCTTAGTTCCAGGAGCGAACACTGAAGCTTTCTTT. The entire variable domain, with the rest obtained from reference TRBV11-3 and TRBJ1-1, is as follows: EAGVVQSPRYKIIEKKQPVAFWCNPISGHNTLYWYLQNLGQGPELLIRYENEEAVDDSQLPKDRFSAERLKGVDSTLKIQPAELGDSAVYLCASSLVPGANTEAFFGQGTRLTVV.